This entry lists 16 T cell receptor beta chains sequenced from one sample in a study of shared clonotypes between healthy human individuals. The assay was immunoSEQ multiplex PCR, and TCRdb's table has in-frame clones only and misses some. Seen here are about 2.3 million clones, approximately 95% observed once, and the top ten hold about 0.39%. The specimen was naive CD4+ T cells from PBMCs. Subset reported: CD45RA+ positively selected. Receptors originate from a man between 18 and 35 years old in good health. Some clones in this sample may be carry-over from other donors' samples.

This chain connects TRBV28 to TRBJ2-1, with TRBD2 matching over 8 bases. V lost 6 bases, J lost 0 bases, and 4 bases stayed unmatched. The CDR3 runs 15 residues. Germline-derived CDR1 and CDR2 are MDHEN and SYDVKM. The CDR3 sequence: CASSQSGSSYNEQFF. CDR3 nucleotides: TGTGCCAGCAGCCAGAGCGGGAGCTCCTACAATGAGCAGTTCTTC.

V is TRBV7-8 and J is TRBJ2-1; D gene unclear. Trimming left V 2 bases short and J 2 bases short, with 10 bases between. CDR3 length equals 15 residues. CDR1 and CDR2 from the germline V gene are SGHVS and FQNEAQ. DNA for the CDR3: TGTGCCAGCAGCTTAACAGCCCCAACCTACAATGAGCAGTTCTTC. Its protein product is CASSLTAPTYNEQFF.

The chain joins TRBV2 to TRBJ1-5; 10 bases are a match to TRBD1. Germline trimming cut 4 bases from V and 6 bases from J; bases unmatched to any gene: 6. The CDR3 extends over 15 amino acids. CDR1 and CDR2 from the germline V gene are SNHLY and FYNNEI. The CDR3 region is CASSVDRGLGQPQHF. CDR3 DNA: TGTGCCAGCAGTGTGGACAGGGGGTTGGGTCAGCCCCAGCATTTT.

The CDR3 region is CASSGADRGGETQYF. DNA for the CDR3: TGTGCCAGCAGTGGCGCGGACAGGGGTGGCGAGACCCAGTACTTC. V is TRBV6-5 and J is TRBJ2-5; the match to TRBD1 covers 9 bases. The length of the CDR3 is 15 residues. The germline V gene encodes CDR1 MNHEY and CDR2 SVGAGI. After removal of 5 bases from V and 5 bases from J, the junction contained 9 bases not matched to a gene.

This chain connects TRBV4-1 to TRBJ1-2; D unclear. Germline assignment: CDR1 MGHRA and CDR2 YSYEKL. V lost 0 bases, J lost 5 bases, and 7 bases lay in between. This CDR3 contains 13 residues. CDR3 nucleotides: TGCGCCAGCAGCCAAGACGGCCCATATGGCTACACCTTC. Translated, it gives CASSQDGPYGYTF.

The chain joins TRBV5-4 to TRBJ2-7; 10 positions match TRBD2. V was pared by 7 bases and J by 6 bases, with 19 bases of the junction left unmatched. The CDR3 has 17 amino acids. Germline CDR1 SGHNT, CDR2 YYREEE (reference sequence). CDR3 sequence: CASERAGGPRGGGEQYF. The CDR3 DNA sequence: TGTGCCAGCGAACGAGCGGGAGGGCCGAGGGGTGGCGGCGAGCAGTACTTC. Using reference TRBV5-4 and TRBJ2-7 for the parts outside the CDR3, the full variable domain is ETGVTQSPTHLIKTRGQQVTLRCSSQSGHNTVSWYQQALGQGPQFIFQYYREEENGRGNFPPRFSGLQFPNYSSELNVNALELDDSALYLCASERAGGPRGGGEQYFGPGTRLTVT.

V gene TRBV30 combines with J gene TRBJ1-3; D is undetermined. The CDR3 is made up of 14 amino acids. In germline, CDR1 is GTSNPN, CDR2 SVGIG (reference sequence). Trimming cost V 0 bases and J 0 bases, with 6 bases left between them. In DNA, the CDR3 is TGTGCCTGGAGTGTCACGGCCTCTGGAAACACCATATATTTT. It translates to CAWSVTASGNTIYF. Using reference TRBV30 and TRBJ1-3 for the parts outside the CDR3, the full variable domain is SQTIHQWPATLVQPVGSPLSLECTVEGTSNPNLYWYRQAAGRGLQLLFYSVGIGQISSEVPQNLSASRPQDRQFILSSKKLLLSDSGFYLCAWSVTASGNTIYFGEGSWLTVV.

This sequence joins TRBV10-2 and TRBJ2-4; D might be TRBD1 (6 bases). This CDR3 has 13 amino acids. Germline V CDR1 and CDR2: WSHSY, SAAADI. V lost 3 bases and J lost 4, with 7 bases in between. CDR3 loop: CASSDRGKNIQYF. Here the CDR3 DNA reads TGCGCCAGCAGTGACAGGGGTAAAAACATTCAGTACTTC.

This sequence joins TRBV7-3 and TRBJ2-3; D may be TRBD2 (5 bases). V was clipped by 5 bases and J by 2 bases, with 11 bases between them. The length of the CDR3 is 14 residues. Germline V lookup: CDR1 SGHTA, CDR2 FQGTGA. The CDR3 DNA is TGTGCCAGCAGCATCACTAGTGTCACAGATACGCAGTATTTT. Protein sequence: CASSITSVTDTQYF.

In DNA form, the CDR3 reads TGCGCCAGCAGCCATCCCGGGACTACTCTCGAGCAGTACTTC. Residues: CASSHPGTTLEQYF. This chain connects TRBV4-1 to TRBJ2-7, with 7 bases that match TRBD2. Germline loops: CDR1 MGHRA, CDR2 YSYEKL. The CDR3 extends over 14 amino acids. V dropped 3 bases and J dropped 6; count of bases not matched to a gene: 8.

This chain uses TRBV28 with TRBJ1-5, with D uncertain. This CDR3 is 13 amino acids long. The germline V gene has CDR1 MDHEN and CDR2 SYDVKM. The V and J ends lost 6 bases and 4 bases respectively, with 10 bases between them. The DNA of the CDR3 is TGTGCCAGCAGAAGGGTAGGAAATCAGCCCCAGCATTTT. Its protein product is CASRRVGNQPQHF.

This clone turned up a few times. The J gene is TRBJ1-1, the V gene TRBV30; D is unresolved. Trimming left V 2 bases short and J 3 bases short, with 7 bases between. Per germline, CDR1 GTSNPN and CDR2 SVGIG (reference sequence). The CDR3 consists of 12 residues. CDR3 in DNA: TGTGCCTGGAGTAGGCGGGACACTGAAGCTTTCTTT. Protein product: CAWSRRDTEAFF.

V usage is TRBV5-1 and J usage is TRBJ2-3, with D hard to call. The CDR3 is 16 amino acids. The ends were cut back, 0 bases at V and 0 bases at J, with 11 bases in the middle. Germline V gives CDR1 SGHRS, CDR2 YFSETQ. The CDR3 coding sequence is TGCGCCAGCAGCTTGGGCCGAACTGCTAGCACAGATACGCAGTATTTT. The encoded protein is CASSLGRTASTDTQYF.

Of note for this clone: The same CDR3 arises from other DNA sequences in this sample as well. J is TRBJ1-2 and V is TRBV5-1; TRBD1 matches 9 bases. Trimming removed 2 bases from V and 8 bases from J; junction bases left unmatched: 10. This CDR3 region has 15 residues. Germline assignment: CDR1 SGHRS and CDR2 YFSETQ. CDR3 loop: CASSLVGQGAGGYTF. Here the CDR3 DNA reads TGCGCCAGCAGCTTAGTGGGACAGGGCGCCGGGGGCTACACCTTC.

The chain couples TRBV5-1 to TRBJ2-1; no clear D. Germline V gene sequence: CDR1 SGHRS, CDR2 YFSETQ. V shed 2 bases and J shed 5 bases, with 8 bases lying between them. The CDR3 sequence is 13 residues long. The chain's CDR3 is CASSFSDHNEQFF. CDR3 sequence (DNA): TGCGCCAGCAGCTTCAGTGACCACAATGAGCAGTTCTTC.

The CDR3 sequence: CASSLQTGSYEQYF. CDR3 coding DNA: TGCGCCAGCAGCTTACAAACAGGGTCCTACGAGCAGTACTTC. V and J are TRBV5-1 and TRBJ2-7; possibly TRBD1 for D (6 bases). This CDR3 comprises 14 residues. Germline values: CDR1 SGHRS, CDR2 YFSETQ. The V and J ends lost 2 bases and 1 base respectively, with 10 bases between them.